These 19 T cell receptor beta chains originate from one sample sequenced in a study of metastatic and nonmetastatic thyroid tumors. TCRdb reprocessed the PCR reads using MiXCR. The profile covers 11,000 or so clones, with around 40% appearing a single time and about 16% taken by the ten largest. Thyroid surgery was performed in patients who had received no treatment beforehand. Sequencing was performed on tumor tissue. The origin of the receptors is a female donor with papillary thyroid cancer or a benign thyroid nodule (not recorded which). Some clones in this sample may be carry-over from other donors' samples.

The CDR3, as DNA: TGCAGTGCTAGAACGCTGCAGGGGTGGAACGAGCAGTACTTC. Its protein product is CSARTLQGWNEQYF. The genes are TRBV20-1 and TRBJ2-7, with D possibly TRBD1 on 6 matching bases. Trimming removed 2 bases from V and 5 bases from J, with 16 bases in between. The CDR3 has 14 amino acids. Germline CDR1 DFQATT, CDR2 SNEGSKA (reference sequence).

This clone was found many times. The CDR3 nucleotides read TGTGCCAGCAGTTACGCCGGGACAGGGGCAGGAAACTATGGCTACACCTTC. This gives the protein CASSYAGTGAGNYGYTF. The V call is TRBV6-6, the J call TRBJ1-2, with 10 bases identical to TRBD1. CDR1 is MNHNY and CDR2 is SVGAGI in the germline V gene (reference sequence). The J segment lost 2 bases and the V segment lost 2 bases, leaving 8 bases of the junction unmatched. CDR3 length: 17 residues.

This chain joins TRBV4-1 and TRBJ2-1, with no clear D. Germline CDR1 MGHRA, CDR2 YSYEKL. The CDR3 contains 14 residues. The V end lost 1 base, the J end lost 6 bases, and 10 bases lay between the germline ends. CDR3 DNA sequence: TGCGCCAGCAGCCAAGGCTTAGGGTCCAATGAGCAGTTCTTC. Its protein is CASSQGLGSNEQFF.

Here the CDR3 reads CASSYPPRRGDTSMGYTF. For the CDR3, the DNA is TGTGCCAGCAGTTACCCCCCGCGTAGGGGCGATACATCTATGGGCTACACCTTC. The V and J genes are TRBV6-5 and TRBJ1-2, with D tentatively TRBD1 (5 bases). Germline values: CDR1 MNHEY, CDR2 SVGAGI. This CDR3 has 18 amino acids. V was clipped by 2 bases and J by 8 bases, with 27 bases between them.

V and J are TRBV6-1 and TRBJ2-1; possibly TRBD2 for D (6 bases). Between the trimmed V and J ends, which lost 6 bases and 10 bases, there was a span of 22 bases. This CDR3 has 15 amino acids. Looked up from germline, CDR1 is MNHNS and CDR2 is SASEGT. In nucleotides, the CDR3 is TGTGCCAGCAGGAATGGGGGGTCGGGAAGGTCGGAGCAGTTCTTC. Amino acids: CASRNGGSGRSEQFF.

Only a few counts were recorded for this clone. This sequence joins TRBV28 and TRBJ1-5; no definite D call. CDR3 length: 15 residues. Germline V lookup: CDR1 MDHEN, CDR2 SYDVKM. Deletions cut 7 bases from V and 2 bases from J, with 15 bases between. The CDR3 loop reads CASTSSREGNQPQHF. In nucleotides, the CDR3 is TGTGCCAGCACCTCCTCTAGGGAGGGCAATCAGCCCCAGCATTTT.

This clone has a handful of counts. The chain joins TRBV28 to TRBJ2-7; D gene uncertain. Trimming removed 5 bases from V and 5 bases from J, with 16 bases in between. Germline values: CDR1 MDHEN, CDR2 SYDVKM. CDR3 length: 14 amino acids. The CDR3 protein is CASSGSQATHEQYF. CDR3 nucleotides: TGTGCCAGCAGTGGGTCCCAGGCCACCCACGAGCAGTACTTC.

The chain uses TRBV5-1 and TRBJ2-7; 8 nucleotides match TRBD1. The V gene's germline CDR1 is SGHRS and CDR2 YFSETQ. This CDR3 is 14 amino acids long. The V segment lost 2 bases and the J segment 5 bases; nucleotides outside the gene matches: 6. The CDR3 region has the DNA TGCGCCAGCAGCTTCACAGGGGGATCGGACGAGCAGTACTTC. Translation gives CASSFTGGSDEQYF.

By share of the sample, this clone is medium-sized. CDR3 in amino acids: CASSQGHTSENTEAFF. CDR3 bases: TGTGCCAGCAGCCAAGGTCATACATCGGAGAACACTGAAGCTTTCTTT. This rearrangement joins TRBV4-2 to TRBJ1-1; D remains ambiguous. The CDR3 runs to 16 residues. Germline-derived CDR1 and CDR2 are LGHNA and YNFKEQ. V was trimmed by 1 base and J by 1 base, leaving 13 bases between them.

The chain uses TRBV6-1 and TRBJ2-3; TRBD1 matches at 10 bases. The CDR3 loop spans 16 amino acids. With V trimmed by 6 bases and J by 8 bases, 14 bases remained unmatched. Germline V gene lookup returns CDR1 MNHNS and CDR2 SASEGT. For the CDR3, the DNA is TGTGCCAGCAGGTTTGGGACAGGGGACCTCCGAGGTACGCAGTATTTT. As protein: CASRFGTGDLRGTQYF.

This clone was counted between two and nine times. The chain is built from TRBV19 and TRBJ2-4; a possible D gene is TRBD2 (7 bases). Germline CDR1 LNHDA, CDR2 SQIVND (reference sequence). Deletions cut 3 bases from V and 0 bases from J, with 18 bases between. This CDR3 is 18 amino acids long. The CDR3, as DNA: TGTGCCAGTAGTATCGTGGGGGGGCCCCCTATAGCCAAAAACATTCAGTACTTC. This encodes CASSIVGGPPIAKNIQYF.

The chain carries TRBV18 and TRBJ2-7; D call uncertain. The V gene's germline CDR1 is KGHSH and CDR2 LQKENI. CDR3 length: 13 amino acids. The V end lost 1 base, the J end lost 1 base, and 5 bases lay between the germline ends. The CDR3 here is CASSPLDSYEQYF. The CDR3 coding sequence is TGTGCCAGCTCACCACTGGATTCCTACGAGCAGTACTTC.

The V call is TRBV25-1, the J call TRBJ1-3; perhaps TRBD1 as D (6 bases). The CDR3 runs 13 residues. Trimming removed 5 bases at V and 5 bases at J, with 10 bases between. CDR1 is MGHDK, CDR2 SYGVNS, per germline. The CDR3 sequence is CASSPRGRNTIYF. In DNA form, the CDR3 reads TGTGCCAGCAGTCCACGGGGGCGAAACACCATATATTTT.

J is TRBJ2-7 and V is TRBV28; possibly TRBD1 for D (6 bases). Germline V lookup: CDR1 MDHEN, CDR2 SYDVKM. The CDR3 runs to 11 residues. Between the trimmed V and J ends, which lost 3 bases and 7 bases, there was a span of 7 bases. CDR3 bases: TGTGCCAGCAGTTTGAGGGGGGAGCAGTACTTC. Translating gives CASSLRGEQYF.

A few counts support this clone. This chain connects TRBV6-1 to TRBJ1-1; D is undetermined. Per the germline V gene, CDR1 is MNHNS and CDR2 is SASEGT. V was pared by 6 bases and J by 3 bases, with 11 bases between. The CDR3 runs 13 residues. Here the CDR3 reads CASSQTVDTEAFF. DNA for the CDR3: TGTGCCAGCAGCCAAACAGTTGACACTGAAGCTTTCTTT.

This clone was counted a few times. The chain recombines TRBV5-1 with TRBJ2-3; D is perhaps TRBD1 (6 bases). V dropped 0 bases and J dropped 2 bases, with 10 bases sitting between them. CDR1 and CDR2 from the germline V gene are SGHRS and YFSETQ. The CDR3 has 15 residues. Written as DNA, the CDR3 is TGCGCCAGCAGCTTGGGTCAGGGGTTCACAGATACGCAGTATTTT. It yields the protein CASSLGQGFTDTQYF.

The V and J genes are TRBV19 and TRBJ2-7, with D unresolved. CDR3 size: 13 residues. Germline CDR1 reads LNHDA; CDR2 reads SQIVND (reference sequence). CDR3 in amino acids: CASGPLESYEQYF. CDR3 in DNA: TGTGCGTCCGGACCCCTAGAATCCTACGAGCAGTACTTC. Based on the CDR3 plus reference TRBV19 and TRBJ2-7, the full variable domain is DGGITQSPKYLFRKEGQNVTLSCEQNLNHDAMYWYRQDPGQGLRLIYYSQIVNDFQKGDIAEGYSVSREKKESFPLTVTSAQKNPTAFYLCASGPLESYEQYFGPGTRLTVT.

This clone has only a few counts. This chain links TRBV7-3 with TRBJ2-1, with D perhaps TRBD1 or TRBD2 (6 bases each). V was pared by 2 bases and J by 8 bases, with 13 bases between. The CDR3 has 14 amino acids. Germline CDR1 and CDR2: SGHTA and FQGTGA. CDR3 region: CASSLGGQGHEQFF. The CDR3 DNA is TGTGCCAGCAGCTTAGGGGGGCAGGGTCATGAGCAGTTCTTC.

Comment on this clone: The junction shows a germline mismatch at one end, possibly a read error. The CDR3 spells CASSYAEGGAYSEQFF. The CDR3 coding sequence is TGCGCCAGCAGCTACGCAGAGGGGGGGGCCTACAGTGAGCAGTTCTTC. The chain is built from TRBV5-1 and TRBJ2-1, with a tentative D call TRBD2 (7 bases). Germline V gene sequence: CDR1 SGHRS, CDR2 YFSETQ. This CDR3 spans 16 amino acids.